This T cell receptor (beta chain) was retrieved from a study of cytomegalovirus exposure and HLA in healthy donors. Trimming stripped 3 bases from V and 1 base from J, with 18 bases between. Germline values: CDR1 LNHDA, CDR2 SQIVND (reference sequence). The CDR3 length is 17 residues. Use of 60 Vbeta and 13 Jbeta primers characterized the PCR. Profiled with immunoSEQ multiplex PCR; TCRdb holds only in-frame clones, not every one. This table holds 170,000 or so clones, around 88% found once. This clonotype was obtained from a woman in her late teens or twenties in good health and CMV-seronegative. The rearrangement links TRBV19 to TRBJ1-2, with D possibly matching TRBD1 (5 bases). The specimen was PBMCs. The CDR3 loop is CASSITQGHTDNYGYTF. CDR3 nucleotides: TGTGCCAGTAGTATTACCCAGGGCCATACAGATAACTATGGCTACACCTTC.